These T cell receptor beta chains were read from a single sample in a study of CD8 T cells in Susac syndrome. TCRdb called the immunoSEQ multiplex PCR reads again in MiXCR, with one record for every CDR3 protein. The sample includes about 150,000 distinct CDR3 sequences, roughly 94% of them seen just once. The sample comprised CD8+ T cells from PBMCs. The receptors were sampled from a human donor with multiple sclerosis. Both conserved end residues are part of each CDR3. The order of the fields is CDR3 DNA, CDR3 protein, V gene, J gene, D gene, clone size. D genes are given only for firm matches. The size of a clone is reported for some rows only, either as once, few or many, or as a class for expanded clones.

DNA: TGCGCCAGCAGCCAACGGACTAGCGGGGGGCCCGTTCTCGAGCAGTTCTTC
CDR3: CASSQRTSGGPVLEQFF
V: TRBV4-1
J: TRBJ2-1
D: TRBD2
size: NA

DNA: TGTGCCAGCAGCTTTGGGGGGACCGGGGAGCTGTTTTTT
CDR3: CASSFGGTGELFF
V: TRBV11-2
J: TRBJ2-2
D: NA
size: NA

DNA: TGTGCCAGCAGCGTAGCGGACAGGGCGAACACTGAAGCTTTCTTT
CDR3: CASSVADRANTEAFF
V: TRBV9
J: TRBJ1-1
D: TRBD1
size: NA

DNA: TGCAGCGTTGAAAAGGCAGGTGGGGAGACCCAGTACTTC
CDR3: CSVEKAGGETQYF
V: TRBV29-1
J: TRBJ2-5
D: NA
size: NA

DNA: TGTGCCAGCAGGGGGACAGGGATCTACAATGAGCAGTTCTTC
CDR3: CASRGTGIYNEQFF
V: TRBV2
J: TRBJ2-1
D: TRBD1
size: NA

DNA: TGTGCCACCAGCAGAATCACGGGTAGGATCTATGGCTACACCTTC
CDR3: CATSRITGRIYGYTF
V: TRBV15
J: TRBJ1-2
D: NA
size: NA

DNA: TGTGCCAGCAGTTTGTTACCTTATGAGCAGTTCTTC
CDR3: CASSLLPYEQFF
V: TRBV12-3/TRBV12-4
J: TRBJ2-1
D: NA
size: NA

DNA: TGTGCCAGCAGGGGGGCGGGAGCGGGGAGCACAGATACGCAGTATTTT
CDR3: CASRGAGAGSTDTQYF
V: TRBV12-3/TRBV12-4
J: TRBJ2-3
D: NA
size: NA

DNA: TGTGCCATCAGTTCCCAGGGACAGGGGGGGTCCTACGAGCAGTACTTC
CDR3: CAISSQGQGGSYEQYF
V: TRBV10-3
J: TRBJ2-7
D: TRBD1
size: once

DNA: TGTGCCTGGAGTTTCGGGGCCACAGATACGCAGTATTTT
CDR3: CAWSFGATDTQYF
V: TRBV30
J: TRBJ2-3
D: NA
size: NA

DNA: TGTGCCAGCAGCCCCAGACTAGCGGGGGCGGGGGCCAAAAACATTCAGTACTTC
CDR3: CASSPRLAGAGAKNIQYF
V: TRBV7-2
J: TRBJ2-4
D: TRBD2
size: NA

DNA: TGTGCCAGCAGCGTAGGGGACAGCGCTTTCACCGGGGAGCTGTTTTTT
CDR3: CASSVGDSAFTGELFF
V: TRBV9
J: TRBJ2-2
D: TRBD1
size: NA

DNA: TGTGCCAGCCTTGGTCGGCGAGAAAAACTGTTTTTT
CDR3: CASLGRREKLFF
V: TRBV2
J: TRBJ1-4
D: NA
size: NA

DNA: TGTGCCAGCAGCGTGGACACCAGCAATCAGCCCCAGCATTTT
CDR3: CASSVDTSNQPQHF
V: TRBV9
J: TRBJ1-5
D: NA
size: NA

DNA: TGTGCCAGCAGCCAAGAGGGATCCTACGAGCAGTACTTC
CDR3: CASSQEGSYEQYF
V: TRBV4-2
J: TRBJ2-7
D: NA
size: NA

DNA: TGTGCCAGCAGTGACCGGTCTTCCCCAAACACCGGGGAGCTGTTTTTT
CDR3: CASSDRSSPNTGELFF
V: TRBV2
J: TRBJ2-2
D: NA
size: NA

DNA: TGTGCCAGCAGCTCCAGGGGATCGGGCACAGATACGCAGTATTTT
CDR3: CASSSRGSGTDTQYF
V: TRBV7-9
J: TRBJ2-3
D: NA
size: NA

DNA: TGTGCCAGCAGTTATGCGGGGTCGGTTCAGCCCCAGCATTTT
CDR3: CASSYAGSVQPQHF
V: TRBV27
J: TRBJ1-5
D: NA
size: NA

DNA: TGTGCCAGCAGCCGTAGCGGGGGCCGAAACAATGAGCAGTTCTTC
CDR3: CASSRSGGRNNEQFF
V: TRBV9
J: TRBJ2-1
D: TRBD2
size: NA

DNA: TGTGCCAGCAGTCTTAGGTGGGGGCCACAGGAAAAACTGTTTTTT
CDR3: CASSLRWGPQEKLFF
V: TRBV28
J: TRBJ1-4
D: NA
size: NA

DNA: TGTGCCAGCGGGGACTATAATTCACCCCTCCACTTT
CDR3: CASGDYNSPLHF
V: TRBV28
J: TRBJ1-6
D: NA
size: NA

DNA: TGTGCCAGCAGTCCGACAGGGATCACCTACAATGAGCAGTTCTTC
CDR3: CASSPTGITYNEQFF
V: TRBV6-5
J: TRBJ2-1
D: TRBD1
size: NA

DNA: TGTGCCTGGAGTGTTGGTGCAGGTCCCGGCGAGCAGTACTTC
CDR3: CAWSVGAGPGEQYF
V: TRBV30
J: TRBJ2-7
D: NA
size: NA

DNA: TGTGCCAGCAGTTTACGGGGTGGCGAGCAGTACTTC
CDR3: CASSLRGGEQYF
V: TRBV27
J: TRBJ2-7
D: NA
size: NA

DNA: TGTGCCAGCAGTTACTCAGAGGGACACGAGCAGTACTTC
CDR3: CASSYSEGHEQYF
V: TRBV6-6
J: TRBJ2-7
D: NA
size: NA

DNA: TGCAGTGCCCGGGACAGGGTATCCACTGAAGCTTTCTTT
CDR3: CSARDRVSTEAFF
V: TRBV20-1
J: TRBJ1-1
D: TRBD1
size: once

DNA: TGTGCCAGCAACAATGCCGGGACTAGCGGGGTTGCGCAGTATTTT
CDR3: CASNNAGTSGVAQYF
V: TRBV2
J: TRBJ2-3
D: TRBD2
size: NA

DNA: TGTGCCAGTAGTATACGGACAGGGGGCATGCCTGAAGCTTTCTTT
CDR3: CASSIRTGGMPEAFF
V: TRBV19
J: TRBJ1-1
D: TRBD1
size: NA

DNA: TGTGCCAGCAGCCCCCGGGGGCTTGGACTGGAGACCCAGTACTTC
CDR3: CASSPRGLGLETQYF
V: TRBV7-8
J: TRBJ2-5
D: NA
size: NA

DNA: TGTGCCTGTATACAGCTAGCCAAAAACATTCAGTACTTC
CDR3: CACIQLAKNIQYF
V: TRBV30
J: TRBJ2-4
D: NA
size: once

DNA: TGTGCCAGCAGTTTACCGGCGGGGAGGGAGACCCAGTACTTC
CDR3: CASSLPAGRETQYF
V: TRBV12-3/TRBV12-4
J: TRBJ2-5
D: NA
size: NA

DNA: TGTGCCAGCAGCATGGGTGGCTCCGGGGAGCTGTTTTTT
CDR3: CASSMGGSGELFF
V: TRBV7-9
J: TRBJ2-2
D: NA
size: NA

DNA: TGTGCCAGCTCTCTGGGGCGAGACACCGGGGAGCTGTTTTTT
CDR3: CASSLGRDTGELFF
V: TRBV9
J: TRBJ2-2
D: NA
size: NA

DNA: TGTGCCACCAGCAGAGGACTAGCGGGGGGGACAGATACGCAGTATTTT
CDR3: CATSRGLAGGTDTQYF
V: TRBV15
J: TRBJ2-3
D: TRBD2
size: NA

DNA: TGTGCCAGCAGCTCCCCCAACGAGCAGTACTTC
CDR3: CASSSPNEQYF
V: TRBV13
J: TRBJ2-7
D: NA
size: once

DNA: TGTGCCAGCAGTTTGAGAAGCCGACCTACAGCTGAAGCTTTCTTT
CDR3: CASSLRSRPTAEAFF
V: TRBV28
J: TRBJ1-1
D: NA
size: NA

DNA: TGTGCCAGCAGCTTGGATCTGAACACTGAAGCTTTCTTT
CDR3: CASSLDLNTEAFF
V: TRBV5-6
J: TRBJ1-1
D: NA
size: few

DNA: TGTGCCAGCAGAGGCCACACGGGACCTGAAGCTTTCTTT
CDR3: CASRGHTGPEAFF
V: TRBV6-2/TRBV6-3
J: TRBJ1-1
D: NA
size: NA

DNA: TGTGCCAGCCCCTTAGGGGACAGGAACACCGGGGAGCTGTTTTTT
CDR3: CASPLGDRNTGELFF
V: TRBV7-2
J: TRBJ2-2
D: TRBD1
size: NA

DNA: TGCAGCGTTGAAGAGGAATCTAGCTACGGTTACAATGAGCAGTTCTTC
CDR3: CSVEEESSYGYNEQFF
V: TRBV29-1
J: TRBJ2-1
D: NA
size: NA

DNA: TGCAGTGCGGGCGAGGGGGCGCTACCCTCTACGCCCCAGCATTTT
CDR3: CSAGEGALPSTPQHF
V: TRBV20-1
J: TRBJ1-5
D: TRBD1
size: NA

DNA: TGTGCCAGCAGTGAATCCGACAGGGGGCTTCTCTACGAGCAGTACTTC
CDR3: CASSESDRGLLYEQYF
V: TRBV6-1
J: TRBJ2-7
D: TRBD1
size: NA

DNA: TGTGCCAGCAGCGTAGATCCCAGTGGGGCAACCTCTAACTATGGCTACACCTTC
CDR3: CASSVDPSGATSNYGYTF
V: TRBV9
J: TRBJ1-2
D: NA
size: NA

DNA: TGTGCCAGCAGCCCACCGGGACTAGCGGGGAATTACGAGCAGTACTTC
CDR3: CASSPPGLAGNYEQYF
V: TRBV13
J: TRBJ2-7
D: TRBD2
size: NA

DNA: TGCGCCAGCAGTCAATCTTCGCGGTCAGGGGCTAACTATGGCTACACCTTC
CDR3: CASSQSSRSGANYGYTF
V: TRBV23-1
J: TRBJ1-2
D: NA
size: NA

DNA: TGCAGCGTTGAAGAGGAGGACTACTCTGGGGCCAACGTCCTGACTTTC
CDR3: CSVEEEDYSGANVLTF
V: TRBV29-1
J: TRBJ2-6
D: NA
size: NA

DNA: TGTGCCAGCAGTTTTTCGCTAGCGCAACCCTCCAATGAGCAGTTCTTC
CDR3: CASSFSLAQPSNEQFF
V: TRBV28
J: TRBJ2-1
D: NA
size: NA

DNA: TGTGCCTGGAGGTCACAGGGACGTTGGTGGAACACTGAAGCTTTCTTT
CDR3: CAWRSQGRWWNTEAFF
V: TRBV30
J: TRBJ1-1
D: NA
size: once

DNA: TGCAGCGTTGAGGGATGGGCAGGGGGATACAATGAGCAGTTCTTC
CDR3: CSVEGWAGGYNEQFF
V: TRBV29-1
J: TRBJ2-1
D: TRBD1
size: NA

DNA: TGTGCCAGCAGCACCGGCCCCGGGGGCACTGAAGCTTTCTTT
CDR3: CASSTGPGGTEAFF
V: TRBV13
J: TRBJ1-1
D: NA
size: NA

DNA: TGTGCCAGTAGTTGGACCTTGGGACAGCAAGCCTACGAGCAGTACTTC
CDR3: CASSWTLGQQAYEQYF
V: TRBV19
J: TRBJ2-7
D: TRBD1
size: NA

DNA: TGTGCCAGCAGCTTAGGTCCTAATCAGCCCCAGCATTTT
CDR3: CASSLGPNQPQHF
V: TRBV13
J: TRBJ1-5
D: NA
size: NA

DNA: TGCAGCGTTGAACCTAGCGGGGGGGTTGAGCAGTTCTTC
CDR3: CSVEPSGGVEQFF
V: TRBV29-1
J: TRBJ2-1
D: TRBD2
size: once

DNA: TGTGCCTACCAGCGGGGGGGCAGCTATGAGCAGTTCTTC
CDR3: CAYQRGGSYEQFF
V: TRBV30
J: TRBJ2-1
D: TRBD2
size: NA